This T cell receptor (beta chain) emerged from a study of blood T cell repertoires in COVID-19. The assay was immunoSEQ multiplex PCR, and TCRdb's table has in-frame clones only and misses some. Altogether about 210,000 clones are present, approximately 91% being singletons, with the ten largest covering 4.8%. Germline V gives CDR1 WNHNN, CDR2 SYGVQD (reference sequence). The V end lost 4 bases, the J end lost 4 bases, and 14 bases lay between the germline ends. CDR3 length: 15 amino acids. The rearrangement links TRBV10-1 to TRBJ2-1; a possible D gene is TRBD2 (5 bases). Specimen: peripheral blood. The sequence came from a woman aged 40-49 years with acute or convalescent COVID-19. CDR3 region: CASSASGSVYNEQFF. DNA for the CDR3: TGCGCCAGCAGTGCCTCGGGATCGGTATACAATGAGCAGTTCTTC.